This TCR beta chain was found in a study of long-term antiretroviral therapy in people with HIV. Study conclusions and caveats: Despite increasing after ART, diversity remained lower than that of transplant donor controls.

Sequencing used immunoSEQ v3.0 at survey level. Each sample aimed for roughly 35,000-50,000 sequenced T-cell genomes. Sequencing used immunoSEQ multiplex PCR; TCRdb keeps in-frame clones, though not all of them. The sample contains about 21,000 clones, roughly four fifths of which appear only once. For this clone: No antigen is known for it.

At least two post-ART and at least one pre-ART PBMC sample were available for each donor. Samples held about 0.9-11 million cryopreserved PBMC, and DNA extraction followed. Sequencing was performed on unsorted PBMCs, taken less than 1.8 years before starting antiretroviral therapy. This clonotype originated in a woman between 35 and 50 years old with HIV.

In DNA, the CDR3 is TGCAGCGCGTTTGGGGCCAACGTCCTGACTTTC. Protein product: CSAFGANVLTF. This chain connects TRBV29-1 to TRBJ2-6, with D uncertain. Trimming removed 7 bases from V and 3 bases from J, with 4 bases in between. Germline V gene lookup returns CDR1 SQVTM and CDR2 ANQGSEA. This CDR3 is built from 11 residues.